The TCR beta chain described here comes from a study of regulatory dendritic cells for organ transplantation. The data were produced by immunoSEQ multiplex PCR, yet TCRdb's version contains in-frame clones alone and is incomplete. The table lists 30,000 to 40,000 clones, about 89% of them singletons. Trimming took 7 bases from V and 3 from J, leaving 33 bases between them. The CDR3 has 19 residues. In germline, CDR1 is SQVTM, CDR2 ANQGSEA. Sequencing was performed on naive CD4+ T cells from blood. The subset was: CD45RA+ naive T cells. The V call is TRBV29-1, the J call TRBJ2-5; D is unclear. This sequence was found in a human donor in good health. The CDR3 DNA is TGCAGCGGGCTGGGGTTTGAGGAGACGATTTCCGCCCTCAAAGAGACCCAGTACTTC. It specifies CSGLGFEETISALKETQYF.